A single count supports the clone carrying this TCR beta chain. This record comes from a study of OX40 agonist ivuxolimab in advanced cancers. Overall study: Under the entry rules, prior anti-PD-1, anti-PD-L1 or anti-CTLA-4 therapy was allowed, and more than 35% had some.

The repertoire was sequenced with immunoSEQ multiplex PCR; TCRdb's copy has only in-frame clones and lacks some. This sample yields about 61,000 clones, of which 82% are seen a single time; approximately 0.49% belongs to the top ten. The CDR3 totals 16 residues. Between the trimmed V and J ends, which lost 5 bases and 5 bases, there was a span of 19 bases. Per the germline V gene, CDR1 is MNHEY and CDR2 is SMNVEV (reference sequence). Sequenced here: CD4+ or CD8+ T cells sorted from blood, sampled in a trial of the OX40 agonist ivuxolimab. The rearrangement links TRBV27 to TRBJ2-1; D might be TRBD1 (6 bases). The receptor comes from an adult with an advanced solid tumor such as melanoma, head and neck, liver or kidney cancer. Written as DNA, the CDR3 is TGTGCCAGCAGTACCCGGGACAACACGTTAGACAATGAGCAGTTCTTC. Encoded protein: CASSTRDNTLDNEQFF.